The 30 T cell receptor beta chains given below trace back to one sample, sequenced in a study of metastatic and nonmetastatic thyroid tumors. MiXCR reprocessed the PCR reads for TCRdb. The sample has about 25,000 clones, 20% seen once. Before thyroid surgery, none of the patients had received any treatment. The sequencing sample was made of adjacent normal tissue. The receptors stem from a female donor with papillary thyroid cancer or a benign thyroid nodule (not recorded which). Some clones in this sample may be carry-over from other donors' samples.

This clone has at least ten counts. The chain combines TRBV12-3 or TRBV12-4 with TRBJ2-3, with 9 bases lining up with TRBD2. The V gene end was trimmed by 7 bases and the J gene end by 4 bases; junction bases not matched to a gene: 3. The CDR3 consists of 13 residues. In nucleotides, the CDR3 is TGTGCCAGCACCTCTAGCGGGGCAGATACGCAGTATTTT. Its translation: CASTSSGADTQYF.

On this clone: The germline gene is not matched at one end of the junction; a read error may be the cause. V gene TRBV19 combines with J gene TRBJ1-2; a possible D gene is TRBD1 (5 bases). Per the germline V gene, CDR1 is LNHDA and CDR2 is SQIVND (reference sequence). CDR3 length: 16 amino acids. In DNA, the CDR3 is TGTGCCAGTAGTATAGCTTCATCGGGGGAGAACTATGGATACACCTTC. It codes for CASSIASSGENYGYTF.

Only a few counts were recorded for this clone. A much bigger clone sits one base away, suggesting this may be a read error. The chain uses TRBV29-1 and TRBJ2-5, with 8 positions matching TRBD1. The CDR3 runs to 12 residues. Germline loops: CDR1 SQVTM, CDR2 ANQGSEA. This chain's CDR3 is CSTRTGKETKYF. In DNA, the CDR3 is TGCAGCACGAGGACAGGGAAAGAGACCAAGTACTTC.

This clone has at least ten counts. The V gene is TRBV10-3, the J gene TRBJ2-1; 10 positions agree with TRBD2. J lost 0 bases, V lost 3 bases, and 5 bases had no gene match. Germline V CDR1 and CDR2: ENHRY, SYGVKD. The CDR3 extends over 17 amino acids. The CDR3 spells CAISDPGLANSYNEQFF. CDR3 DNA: TGTGCCATCAGTGACCCGGGACTAGCGAACTCCTACAATGAGCAGTTCTTC.

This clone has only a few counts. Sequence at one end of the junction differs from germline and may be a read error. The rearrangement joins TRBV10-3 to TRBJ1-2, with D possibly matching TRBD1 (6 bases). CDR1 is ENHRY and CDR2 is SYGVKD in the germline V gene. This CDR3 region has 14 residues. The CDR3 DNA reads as TGTGCCATCGGGGGGGGGACAATTAACTATTGCTACACCTTC. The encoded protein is CAIGGGTINYCYTF.

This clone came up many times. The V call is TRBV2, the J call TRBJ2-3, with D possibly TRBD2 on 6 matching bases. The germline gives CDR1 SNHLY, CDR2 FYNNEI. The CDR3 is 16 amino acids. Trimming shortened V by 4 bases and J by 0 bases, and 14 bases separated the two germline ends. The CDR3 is CASSVDYSTSTDTQYF. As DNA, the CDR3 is TGTGCCAGCAGTGTGGACTATTCCACTAGCACAGATACGCAGTATTTT.

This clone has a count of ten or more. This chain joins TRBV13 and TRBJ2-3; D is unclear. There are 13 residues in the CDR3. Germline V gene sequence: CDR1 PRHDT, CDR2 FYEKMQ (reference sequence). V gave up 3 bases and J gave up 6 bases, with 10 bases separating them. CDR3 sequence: CASSFEELDTQYF. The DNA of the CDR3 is TGTGCCAGCAGCTTTGAGGAGCTGGATACGCAGTATTTT.

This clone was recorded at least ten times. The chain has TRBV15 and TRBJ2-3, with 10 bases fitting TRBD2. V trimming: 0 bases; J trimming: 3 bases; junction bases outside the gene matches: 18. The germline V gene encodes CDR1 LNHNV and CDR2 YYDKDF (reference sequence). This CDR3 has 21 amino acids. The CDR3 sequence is CATSRDLGTSAKEGGTDTQYF. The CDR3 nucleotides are TGTGCCACCAGCAGAGATCTTGGGACTAGCGCCAAAGAGGGTGGTACAGATACGCAGTATTTT.

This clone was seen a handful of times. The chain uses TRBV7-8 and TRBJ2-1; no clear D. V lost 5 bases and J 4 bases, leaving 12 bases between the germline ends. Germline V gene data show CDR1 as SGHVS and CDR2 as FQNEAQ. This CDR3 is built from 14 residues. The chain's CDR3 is CASSPGAAYNEQFF. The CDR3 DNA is TGTGCCAGCAGCCCCGGTGCTGCTTACAATGAGCAGTTCTTC.

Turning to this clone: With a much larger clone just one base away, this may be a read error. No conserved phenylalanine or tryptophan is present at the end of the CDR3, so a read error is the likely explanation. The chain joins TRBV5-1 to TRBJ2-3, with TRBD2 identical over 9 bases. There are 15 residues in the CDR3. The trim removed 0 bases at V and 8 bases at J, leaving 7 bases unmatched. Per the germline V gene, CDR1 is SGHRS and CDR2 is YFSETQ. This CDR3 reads CASSLGDSGGGTQYL. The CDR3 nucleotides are TGCGCCAGCAGCTTGGGAGATAGCGGGGGAGGTACGCAGTATCTT.

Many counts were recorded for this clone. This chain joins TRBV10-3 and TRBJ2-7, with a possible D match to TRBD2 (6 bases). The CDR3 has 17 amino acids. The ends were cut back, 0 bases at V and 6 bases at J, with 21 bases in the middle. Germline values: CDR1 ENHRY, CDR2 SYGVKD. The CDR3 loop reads CAISESTGVSARSEQYF. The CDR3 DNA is TGTGCCATCAGTGAGTCGACGGGGGTTAGCGCCCGGAGCGAGCAGTACTTC.

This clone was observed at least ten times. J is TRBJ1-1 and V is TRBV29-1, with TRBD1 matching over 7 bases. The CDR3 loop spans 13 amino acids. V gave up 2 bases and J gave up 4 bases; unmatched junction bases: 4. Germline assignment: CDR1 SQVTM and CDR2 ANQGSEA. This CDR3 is CSVEYRGGTEAFF. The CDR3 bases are TGCAGCGTTGAATACAGGGGCGGCACTGAAGCTTTCTTT.

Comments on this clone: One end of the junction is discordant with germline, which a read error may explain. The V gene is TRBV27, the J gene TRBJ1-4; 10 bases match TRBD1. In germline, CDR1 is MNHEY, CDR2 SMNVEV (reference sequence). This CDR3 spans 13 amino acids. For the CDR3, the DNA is TGTACCAGCAGTTGGGACAGGGGTGAAGAACTGTTTTTT. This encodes CTSSWDRGEELFF.

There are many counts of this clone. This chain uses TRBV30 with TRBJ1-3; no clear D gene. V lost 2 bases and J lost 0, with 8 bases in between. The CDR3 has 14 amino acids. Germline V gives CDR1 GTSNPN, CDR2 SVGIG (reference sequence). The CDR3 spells CAWSLWGSGNTIYF. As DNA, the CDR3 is TGTGCCTGGAGTCTCTGGGGCTCTGGAAACACCATATATTTT. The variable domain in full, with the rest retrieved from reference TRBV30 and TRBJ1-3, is SQTIHQWPATLVQPVGSPLSLECTVEGTSNPNLYWYRQAAGRGLQLLFYSVGIGQISSEVPQNLSASRPQDRQFILSSKKLLLSDSGFYLCAWSLWGSGNTIYFGEGSWLTVV.

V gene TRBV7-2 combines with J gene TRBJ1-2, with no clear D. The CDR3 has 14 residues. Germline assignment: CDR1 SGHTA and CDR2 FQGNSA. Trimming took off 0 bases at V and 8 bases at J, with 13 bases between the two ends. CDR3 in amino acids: CASSLAGPTGGYTF. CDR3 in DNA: TGTGCCAGCAGCTTAGCAGGGCCCACGGGCGGCTACACCTTC.

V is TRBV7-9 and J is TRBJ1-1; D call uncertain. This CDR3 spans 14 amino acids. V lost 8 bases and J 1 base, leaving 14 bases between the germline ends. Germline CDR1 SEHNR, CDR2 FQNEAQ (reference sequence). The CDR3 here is CASGLEGWNTEAFF. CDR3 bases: TGTGCCAGCGGATTAGAGGGTTGGAACACTGAAGCTTTCTTT.

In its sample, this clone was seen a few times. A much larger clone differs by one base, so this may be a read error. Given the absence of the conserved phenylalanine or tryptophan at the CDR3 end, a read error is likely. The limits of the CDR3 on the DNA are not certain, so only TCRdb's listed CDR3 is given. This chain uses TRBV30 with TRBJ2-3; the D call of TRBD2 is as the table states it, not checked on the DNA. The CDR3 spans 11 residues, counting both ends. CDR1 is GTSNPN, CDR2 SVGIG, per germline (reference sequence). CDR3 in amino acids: CAWSVQGRKYL.

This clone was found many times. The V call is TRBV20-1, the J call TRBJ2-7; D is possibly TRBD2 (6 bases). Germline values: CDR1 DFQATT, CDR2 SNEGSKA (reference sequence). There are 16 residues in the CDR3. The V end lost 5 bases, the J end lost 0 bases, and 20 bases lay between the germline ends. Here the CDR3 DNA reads TGCAGTGCTCCGGTCCTGGAGGGACGGGGCTCCTACGAGCAGTACTTC. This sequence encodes CSAPVLEGRGSYEQYF.

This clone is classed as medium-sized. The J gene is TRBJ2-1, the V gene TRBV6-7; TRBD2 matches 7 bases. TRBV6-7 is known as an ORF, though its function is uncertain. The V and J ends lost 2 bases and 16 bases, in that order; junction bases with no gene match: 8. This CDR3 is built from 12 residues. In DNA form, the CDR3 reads TGTGCCAGCAGTTACCAACGGGAGGTCGGATTCTTC. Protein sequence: CASSYQREVGFF.

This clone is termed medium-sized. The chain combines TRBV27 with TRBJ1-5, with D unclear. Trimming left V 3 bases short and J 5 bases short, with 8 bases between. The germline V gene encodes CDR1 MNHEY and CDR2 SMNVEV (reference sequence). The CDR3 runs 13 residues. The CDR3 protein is CASSFSVYQPQHF. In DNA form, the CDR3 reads TGTGCCAGCAGTTTTTCCGTTTATCAGCCCCAGCATTTT.

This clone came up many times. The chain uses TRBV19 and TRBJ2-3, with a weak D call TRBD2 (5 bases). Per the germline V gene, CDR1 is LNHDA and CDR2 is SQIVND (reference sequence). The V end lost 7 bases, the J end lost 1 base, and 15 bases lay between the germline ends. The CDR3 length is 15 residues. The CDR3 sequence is CASKGVGARTDTQYF. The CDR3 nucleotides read TGTGCCAGTAAAGGTGTGGGAGCGCGCACAGATACGCAGTATTTT.

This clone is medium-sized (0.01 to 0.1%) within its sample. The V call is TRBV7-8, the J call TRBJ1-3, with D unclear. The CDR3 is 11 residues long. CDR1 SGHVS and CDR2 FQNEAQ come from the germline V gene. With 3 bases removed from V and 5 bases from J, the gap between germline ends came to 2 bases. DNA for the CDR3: TGTGCCAGCAGCTTCCGAAACACCATATATTTT. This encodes CASSFRNTIYF.

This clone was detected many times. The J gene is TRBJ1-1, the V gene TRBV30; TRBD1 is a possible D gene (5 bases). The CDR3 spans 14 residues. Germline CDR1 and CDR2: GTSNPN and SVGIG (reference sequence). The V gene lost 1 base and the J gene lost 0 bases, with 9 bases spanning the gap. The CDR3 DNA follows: TGTGCCTGGAGTGGGGAGGGGATGAACACTGAAGCTTTCTTT. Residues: CAWSGEGMNTEAFF.

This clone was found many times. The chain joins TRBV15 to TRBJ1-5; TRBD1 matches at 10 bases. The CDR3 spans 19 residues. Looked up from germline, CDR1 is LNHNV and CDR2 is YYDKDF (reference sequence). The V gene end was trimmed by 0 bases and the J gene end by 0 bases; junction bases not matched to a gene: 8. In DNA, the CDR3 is TGTGCCACCAGCAGAGATCGGGACAGGGGATTAAATAGCAATCAGCCCCAGCATTTT. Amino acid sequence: CATSRDRDRGLNSNQPQHF.

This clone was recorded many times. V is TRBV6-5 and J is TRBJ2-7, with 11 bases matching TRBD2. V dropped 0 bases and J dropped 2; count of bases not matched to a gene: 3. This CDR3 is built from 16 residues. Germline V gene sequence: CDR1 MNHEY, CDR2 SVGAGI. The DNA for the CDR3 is TGTGCCAGCAGTTACTCGGGTAGCGGGAGGGCCTACGAGCAGTACTTC. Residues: CASSYSGSGRAYEQYF.

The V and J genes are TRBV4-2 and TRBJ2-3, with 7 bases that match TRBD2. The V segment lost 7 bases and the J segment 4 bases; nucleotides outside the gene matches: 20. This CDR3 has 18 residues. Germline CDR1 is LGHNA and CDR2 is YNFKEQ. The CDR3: CASILGTIGSFAADTQYF. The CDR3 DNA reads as TGTGCCAGCATCCTCGGGACTATCGGGAGTTTTGCCGCAGATACGCAGTATTTT.

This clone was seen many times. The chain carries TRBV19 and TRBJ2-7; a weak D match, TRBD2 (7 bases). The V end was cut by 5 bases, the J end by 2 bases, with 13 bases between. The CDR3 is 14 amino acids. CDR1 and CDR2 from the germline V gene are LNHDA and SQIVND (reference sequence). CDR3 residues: CASSDRGGTYEQYF. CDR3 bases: TGTGCCAGTAGTGATAGGGGGGGAACCTACGAGCAGTACTTC.

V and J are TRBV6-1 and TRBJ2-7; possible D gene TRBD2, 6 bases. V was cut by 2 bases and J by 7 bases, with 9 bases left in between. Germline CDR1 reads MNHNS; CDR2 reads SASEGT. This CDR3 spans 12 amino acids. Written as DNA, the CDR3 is TGTGCCAGCAGTGAAAGGAGGGGTGAGCAGTACTTC. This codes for CASSERRGEQYF.

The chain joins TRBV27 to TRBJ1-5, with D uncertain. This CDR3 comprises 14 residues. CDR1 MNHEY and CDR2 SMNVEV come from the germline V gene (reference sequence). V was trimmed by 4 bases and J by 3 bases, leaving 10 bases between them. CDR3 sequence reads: CASSSQVINQPQHF. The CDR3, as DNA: TGTGCCAGCAGTTCCCAGGTTATCAATCAGCCCCAGCATTTT.

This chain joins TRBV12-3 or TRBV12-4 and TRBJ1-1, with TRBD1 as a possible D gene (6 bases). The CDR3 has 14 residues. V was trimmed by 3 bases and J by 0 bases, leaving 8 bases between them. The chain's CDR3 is CASSLGALNTEAFF. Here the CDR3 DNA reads TGTGCCAGCAGTTTGGGGGCTTTGAACACTGAAGCTTTCTTT.